Presented here are 22 T cell receptor beta chains from one specimen sequenced in a study of cytomegalovirus exposure and HLA in healthy donors (dated by TCRdb to about 2017). The library was obtained by the immunoSEQ multiplex PCR assay. For the multiplex PCR, a mixture combining 60 forward primers for TCR Vbeta segments and 13 reverse primers for TCR Jbeta segments was used. TCRdb obtained this table from immuneACCESS and retained in-frame rearrangements with V and J assigned. These tables miss some clones; where compared with another copy, unresolved V genes account for less than half of the shortfall, and the remainder is unexplained. The sample yields roughly 100,000 clones; approximately 85% were counted once. About 3.6% of the sample rests with the top ten. What was sequenced was PBMCs. These receptor sequences come from a young man in good health and CMV-seronegative.

The chain employs TRBV9 and TRBJ2-7; no definite D call. The CDR3 sequence is 14 residues long. V shed 0 bases and J shed 3 bases, with 10 bases lying between them. Per the germline V gene, CDR1 is SGDLS and CDR2 is YYNGEE. The CDR3 nucleotides read TGTGCCAGCAGCGTAGGTCCCGCGAGCTACGAGCAGTACTTC. It codes for CASSVGPASYEQYF. The variable domain in full, completed from reference TRBV9 and TRBJ2-7, reads DSGVTQTPKHLITATGQRVTLRCSPRSGDLSVYWYQQSLDQGLQFLIQYYNGEERAKGNILERFSAQQFPDLHSELNLSSLELGDSALYFCASSVGPASYEQYFGPGTRLTVT.

The rearrangement links TRBV12-2 to TRBJ2-2; TRBD1 is the table's D call, not checked against the DNA. TRBV12-2 is marked as a pseudogene. The CDR3 is 16 amino acids. In nucleotides, the CDR3 is TGTGCAAGTCGCTTAGCAGACAGGGTGAACACCGGGGAGCTGTTTTTT. Translating it yields CASRLADRVNTGELFF.

The chain joins TRBV6-1 to TRBJ2-2; D uncertain. In germline, CDR1 is MNHNS, CDR2 SASEGT. The CDR3 is made up of 13 amino acids. Trimming pared 3 bases from V and 2 bases from J, leaving 4 bases between. The CDR3 here is CASSDPNTGELFF. Here the CDR3 DNA reads TGTGCCAGCAGTGATCCAAACACCGGGGAGCTGTTTTTT.

The CDR3 region is CASSQVSGYTGELFF. The CDR3 DNA sequence: TGTGCCAGCAGCCAAGTTTCAGGGTATACCGGGGAGCTGTTTTTT. J is TRBJ2-2 and V is TRBV14, with a tentative D call TRBD1 (5 bases). Per germline, CDR1 SGHDN and CDR2 FVKESK. The CDR3 is made up of 15 amino acids. V lost 1 base to trimming and J lost 5 bases, with 11 bases between them.

The chain is built from TRBV28 and TRBJ1-6; D gene unclear. The germline V gene encodes CDR1 MDHEN and CDR2 SYDVKM. The CDR3 is made up of 11 amino acids. V gave up 3 bases and J gave up 15 bases, with 9 bases separating them. The CDR3 region has the DNA TGTGCCAGCAGTTTGTCCGTACTCCTCCACTTT. Translating it yields CASSLSVLLHF. The entire variable domain, with the rest obtained from reference TRBV28 and TRBJ1-6, is as follows: DVKVTQSSRYLVKRTGEKVFLECVQDMDHENMFWYRQDPGLGLRLIYFSYDVKMKEKGDIPEGYSVSREKKERFSLILESASTNQTSMYLCASSLSVLLHFGNGTRLTVT.

The gene calls are TRBV6-5 and TRBJ1-5, with D unclear. With 6 bases removed from V and 5 bases from J, the gap between germline ends came to 11 bases. The germline CDR1 and CDR2 sequences are MNHEY and SVGAGI. CDR3 length equals 13 residues. DNA for the CDR3: TGTGCCAGCAGGACTGACCCCTATCAGCCCCAGCATTTT. Its protein product is CASRTDPYQPQHF.

This clone was found once. The chain recombines TRBV29-1 with TRBJ2-1; 8 nucleotides line up with TRBD1. In germline, CDR1 is SQVTM, CDR2 ANQGSEA. The CDR3 consists of 13 residues. J lost 7 bases, V lost 2 bases, and 4 bases had no gene match. The CDR3 spells CSVEPRDRNEQFF. The DNA for the CDR3 is TGCAGCGTTGAACCCCGGGACAGGAATGAGCAGTTCTTC.

V usage is TRBV7-3 and J usage is TRBJ1-1, with 9 nucleotides matching TRBD1. CDR1 is SGHTA and CDR2 is FQGTGA in the germline V gene. CDR3 size: 14 residues. V shed 5 bases, J shed 2 bases, and the junction held 3 bases outside the gene matches. This CDR3 reads CASSPGQGNTEAFF. As DNA, the CDR3 is TGTGCCAGCAGCCCGGGACAGGGAAACACTGAAGCTTTCTTT.

The V and J genes are TRBV9 and TRBJ2-5; 8 bases are a match to TRBD1. The CDR3 is made up of 15 amino acids. CDR1 SGDLS and CDR2 YYNGEE come from the germline V gene. The V segment lost 0 bases and the J segment 5 bases; nucleotides outside the gene matches: 6. The CDR3 loop reads CASSVATGGMETQYF. In nucleotides, the CDR3 is TGTGCCAGCAGCGTAGCAACAGGGGGTATGGAGACCCAGTACTTC.

V gene TRBV10-3 combines with J gene TRBJ2-5; D is possibly TRBD1 (5 bases). V was clipped by 2 bases and J by 5 bases, with 12 bases between them. CDR1 is ENHRY, CDR2 SYGVKD, per germline. This CDR3 has 14 residues. The CDR3 region has the DNA TGTGCCATCAGTGAGGGGGCTTCTGGGGAGACCCAGTACTTC. Protein product: CAISEGASGETQYF.

V is TRBV13 and J is TRBJ2-7; a weak D match, TRBD1 (6 bases). CDR1 and CDR2 (germline): PRHDT, FYEKMQ (reference sequence). The CDR3 consists of 15 residues. V was clipped by 3 bases and J by 3 bases, with 15 bases between them. Here the CDR3 reads CASSFSGDTNYEQYF. The CDR3 DNA reads TGTGCCAGCAGCTTCTCTGGGGACACCAACTACGAGCAGTACTTC. Together with reference TRBV13 and TRBJ2-7, the CDR3 gives the full variable domain: AAGVIQSPRHLIKEKRETATLKCYPIPRHDTVYWYQQGPGQDPQFLISFYEKMQSDKGSIPDRFSAQQFSDYHSELNMSSLELGDSALYFCASSFSGDTNYEQYFGPGTRLTVT.

This chain joins TRBV6-5 and TRBJ1-1; D is undetermined. Trimming pared 2 bases from V and 2 bases from J, leaving 9 bases between. Germline lookup yields CDR1 MNHEY and CDR2 SVGAGI. The CDR3 has 14 amino acids. CDR3 sequence reads: CASSYSQVNTEAFF. Written as DNA, the CDR3 is TGTGCCAGCAGTTACAGCCAGGTCAACACTGAAGCTTTCTTT.

The CDR3 DNA reads TGTGCCAGCAGTTACTCATCCAGGGTAACCCTCTATGGCTACACCTTC. Translating gives CASSYSSRVTLYGYTF. The chain links TRBV6-5 to TRBJ1-2; possible D gene TRBD1, 5 bases. Germline loops: CDR1 MNHEY, CDR2 SVGAGI. Trimming stripped 0 bases from V and 4 bases from J, with 15 bases between. This CDR3 is built from 16 residues.

The V call is TRBV7-2, the J call TRBJ2-7, with a possible D match to TRBD1 (6 bases). The germline gives CDR1 SGHTA, CDR2 FQGNSA. Trimming removed 0 bases at V and 2 bases at J, with 14 bases between. The CDR3 contains 16 residues. The CDR3 loop reads CASSLAGGRGAYEQYF. DNA for the CDR3: TGTGCCAGCAGCTTAGCTGGGGGCAGGGGAGCCTACGAGCAGTACTTC.

The count of this clone is one. This chain joins TRBV14 and TRBJ2-3; D unclear. In germline, CDR1 is SGHDN, CDR2 FVKESK. This CDR3 spans 16 amino acids. V was clipped by 4 bases and J by 4 bases, with 18 bases between them. CDR3 loop: CASSPSRRQNPDTQYF. The CDR3 region has the DNA TGTGCCAGCAGCCCCTCCCGCCGCCAGAATCCAGATACGCAGTATTTT.

Here the CDR3 reads CASKRTESYEQYF. The CDR3 DNA is TGTGCCAGTAAAAGGACTGAGTCCTACGAGCAGTACTTC. The J gene is TRBJ2-7, the V gene TRBV19; D possibly corresponds to TRBD2 (5 bases). This CDR3 has 13 residues. V was clipped by 7 bases and J by 1 base, with 11 bases between them. Germline lookup yields CDR1 LNHDA and CDR2 SQIVND (reference sequence).

V is TRBV10-3 and J is TRBJ1-1; 8 bases align to TRBD1. Germline CDR1 ENHRY, CDR2 SYGVKD. The ends lost 6 bases at V and 5 bases at J; junction bases unmatched: 5. The CDR3 covers 13 residues. This CDR3 reads CAIRTGERTEAFF. The CDR3 nucleotides are TGTGCCATCAGGACAGGGGAAAGGACTGAAGCTTTCTTT.

This rearrangement joins TRBV30 to TRBJ2-5; perhaps TRBD2 as D (6 bases). This CDR3 is built from 14 residues. V lost 4 bases to trimming and J lost 1 base, with 13 bases between them. CDR1 is GTSNPN and CDR2 is SVGIG in the germline V gene (reference sequence). CDR3 coding DNA: TGTGCCTGGAATGGCGGGGCCCTCCAAGAGACCCAGTACTTC. Residues: CAWNGGALQETQYF.

The rearrangement links TRBV19 to TRBJ1-6; D possibly corresponds to TRBD1 (5 bases). Per germline, CDR1 LNHDA and CDR2 SQIVND (reference sequence). This CDR3 has 12 amino acids. The V and J ends lost 3 bases and 12 bases respectively, with 9 bases between them. CDR3 residues: CASSIRGEPLHF. The CDR3 bases are TGTGCCAGTAGTATCCGGGGGGAACCCCTCCACTTT.

V and J are TRBV5-1 and TRBJ2-7; no clear D gene. Germline CDR1 reads SGHRS; CDR2 reads YFSETQ. The CDR3 is 14 residues long. The germline V and J ends were trimmed by 1 base and 2 bases, with 10 bases remaining between them. CDR3 sequence reads: CASSLMETTYEQYF. CDR3 DNA: TGCGCCAGCAGCTTGATGGAGACCACCTACGAGCAGTACTTC.

This chain uses TRBV7-5 with TRBJ2-3; the table's D call of TRBD2 was not tested on the DNA. TRBV7-5 is marked as a pseudogene. The CDR3 runs to 18 residues. The CDR3 reads CVRSPDETSYPSTDTQYF. CDR3 bases: TGTGTCAGAAGCCCTGACGAAACTAGCTATCCTAGCACAGATACGCAGTATTTT.

This chain uses TRBV5-4 with TRBJ2-3, with 7 bases aligning to TRBD1. The junction had 6 bases not matched to a gene; V was cut back by 2 bases and J by 0 bases. Germline values: CDR1 SGHNT, CDR2 YYREEE (reference sequence). CDR3 length equals 16 residues. The CDR3 nucleotides are TGTGCCAGCAGCTTTGGGACAGTCCCTAGCACAGATACGCAGTATTTT. This codes for CASSFGTVPSTDTQYF.